One sample yielded the 2 T cell receptor beta chains listed below, sequenced in a study of T-cell memory formation after mild COVID-19. TCRdb ran MiXCR on the 5' RACE reads and lists one entry per CDR3 protein. The data show some 440,000 distinct CDR3 sequences, 20% to 25% seen once. The sample consisted of PBMCs or a T cell subset sorted from them (not recorded which). These receptors were collected from an adult woman who had mild COVID-19 (a few samples of this study predate the infection). Cell type and time point are not known.

The gene calls are TRBV5-1 and TRBJ2-3; D possibly corresponds to TRBD1 (7 bases). This CDR3 has 19 amino acids. The V gene's germline CDR1 is SGHRS and CDR2 YFSETQ. The ends were cut back, 3 bases at V and 5 bases at J, with 28 bases in the middle. This CDR3 reads CASSWGGGGERLAQDTQYF. The CDR3 bases are TGCGCCAGCAGCTGGGGTGGAGGGGGCGAAAGACTGGCACAAGATACGCAGTATTTT.

This clonotype showed up just a few times. The chain uses TRBV7-3 and TRBJ2-1; 8 bases align to TRBD2. Germline V CDR1 and CDR2: SGHTA, FQGTGA. This CDR3 contains 14 residues. The ends lost 5 bases at V and 8 bases at J; junction bases unmatched: 8. The CDR3 protein is CASSPYSGNYEQFF. CDR3 DNA: TGTGCCAGCAGCCCTTATAGCGGGAACTATGAGCAGTTCTTC.